This entry is about one T cell receptor (beta chain). Its specificity is unknown. This sample includes further DNA sequences coding for the same CDR3. These data come from a study of cytomegalovirus exposure and HLA in healthy donors. Looking at the study overall: Most genotyped donors, around 86% of 300 to 400, had Caucasian-associated genetic ancestry.

The CDR3 spans 15 residues. J was trimmed by 1 base and V by 5 bases; bases with no gene match: 4. Germline CDR1 SGHVS, CDR2 FNYEAQ. Broader study findings: There were 150 to 200 TCR beta chains listed as cytomegalovirus-associated. Roughly uniform sequencing depth across donors was assumed, possibly incorrectly.

It was with 60 Vbeta and 13 Jbeta primers that the PCR ran. Authors' analysis steps: Later reanalysis found 80 million or so unique TCR beta chains, some 10 million of them shared. Using immunoSEQ multiplex PCR, the repertoire was profiled, and TCRdb retains in-frame clones only, with some absent. The DNA was the basis for D and trimming; V, J and clone size are from that table. The table has about 140,000 clones, roughly 70% seen once. The receptor was isolated from a man in his forties or fifties in good health and CMV-seronegative. This chain connects TRBV7-6 to TRBJ2-7, with 11 bases matching TRBD2. Material: PBMCs. The CDR3 is CASSPRLAGSYEQYF. DNA of the CDR3: TGTGCCAGCAGCCCCAGACTAGCGGGATCCTACGAGCAGTACTTC.